Listed below are T cell receptor beta chains from one sample, sequenced in a study of blood T cell repertoires in COVID-19. The repertoire was sequenced with immunoSEQ multiplex PCR; TCRdb's copy has only in-frame clones and lacks some. Of around 250,000 clones listed, approximately 82% are singletons. Sequenced: peripheral blood. The receptors come from a woman aged 18-29 years with acute or convalescent COVID-19. The CDR3 runs from the conserved cysteine through the conserved F or W. Each record gives: V gene, clone size, D gene, J gene, CDR3 DNA, CDR3 protein. The D gene is left open where the match is weak. Clone size is stated in some rows and not others, as once, few, many or a class when expanded.

v_gene: TRBV7-2
abundance: -
d_gene: TRBD1
j_gene: TRBJ2-6
CDR3nt: TGTGCCAGCAGCTTACTACAGGGGGCGCGGGCCAACGTCCTGACTTTC
CDR3aa: CASSLLQGARANVLTF

v_gene: TRBV5-1
abundance: once
d_gene: TRBD2
j_gene: TRBJ2-1
CDR3nt: TGCGCCAGCAGCTTAAGTAGCGGGAGGAGCGCCAATGAGCAGTTCTTC
CDR3aa: CASSLSSGRSANEQFF

v_gene: TRBV5-1
abundance: -
d_gene: TRBD2
j_gene: TRBJ2-1
CDR3nt: TGCGCCAGCAGGGTCAGCGGGAGGGACAATGAGCAGTTCTTC
CDR3aa: CASRVSGRDNEQFF

v_gene: TRBV2
abundance: once
d_gene: TRBD1
j_gene: TRBJ2-1
CDR3nt: TGTGCCAGCAGAGGACAGGGGGCTTCAAATGAGCAGTTCTTC
CDR3aa: CASRGQGASNEQFF

v_gene: TRBV2
abundance: -
d_gene: -
j_gene: TRBJ1-6
CDR3nt: TGTGCCAGCAGAACCGACAGTTATAATTCACCCCTCCACTTT
CDR3aa: CASRTDSYNSPLHF

v_gene: TRBV6-5
abundance: -
d_gene: TRBD2
j_gene: TRBJ2-2
CDR3nt: TGTGCCAGCAGCCCCTGGACTAGCGGGACCGGGGAGCTGTTTTTT
CDR3aa: CASSPWTSGTGELFF

v_gene: TRBV5-4
abundance: -
d_gene: -
j_gene: TRBJ2-1
CDR3nt: TGTGCCAGCAGCGTGGACCCTCAGGTCAATGAGCAGTTCTTC
CDR3aa: CASSVDPQVNEQFF

v_gene: TRBV21-1
abundance: -
d_gene: -
j_gene: TRBJ1-5
CDR3nt: TGTGCCAGCAGCAAAAGCCCCGGGGGGGTCGATCAGCCCCAGCATTTT
CDR3aa: CASSKSPGGVDQPQHF

v_gene: TRBV4-2
abundance: few
d_gene: TRBD1
j_gene: TRBJ1-2
CDR3nt: TGTGCCAGCAGCCAAGAAGACAGGGGTTGCACCTTC
CDR3aa: CASSQEDRGCTF

v_gene: TRBV6-6
abundance: once
d_gene: -
j_gene: TRBJ2-7
CDR3nt: TGTGCCAGCAGTTACCAGGTGGACAGCTCCTACGAGCAGTACTTC
CDR3aa: CASSYQVDSSYEQYF

v_gene: TRBV6-2/TRBV6-3
abundance: -
d_gene: TRBD2
j_gene: TRBJ2-7
CDR3nt: TGTGCCAGCAGTGCCCCGGTTGCGGGAGCCTACGAGCAGTACTTC
CDR3aa: CASSAPVAGAYEQYF

v_gene: TRBV4-2
abundance: -
d_gene: TRBD1
j_gene: TRBJ1-6
CDR3nt: TGTGCCAGCAGCCAAGATCTGGGACAGAATAATTCACCCCTCCACTTT
CDR3aa: CASSQDLGQNNSPLHF

v_gene: TRBV6-5
abundance: -
d_gene: TRBD1
j_gene: TRBJ1-4
CDR3nt: TGTGCCAGCAGTTACTCTGGGACAGGGGATGAAAAACTGTTTTTT
CDR3aa: CASSYSGTGDEKLFF

v_gene: TRBV6-2/TRBV6-3
abundance: -
d_gene: TRBD1
j_gene: TRBJ1-4
CDR3nt: TGTGCCAGCAGCCGCGGGACAGTTAATGAAAAACTGTTTTTT
CDR3aa: CASSRGTVNEKLFF

v_gene: TRBV21-1
abundance: few
d_gene: -
j_gene: TRBJ1-5
CDR3nt: TGTGCCAGCAGCCGGGGGTCCTATCAGCCCCAGCATTTT
CDR3aa: CASSRGSYQPQHF

v_gene: TRBV29-1
abundance: -
d_gene: TRBD1
j_gene: TRBJ2-3
CDR3nt: TGCAGCGTTGCGGGACAGGAGAGCGCCTCACGGTATTTT
CDR3aa: CSVAGQESASRYF

v_gene: TRBV29-1
abundance: -
d_gene: -
j_gene: TRBJ2-6
CDR3nt: TGCAGCGTTGGTAGGACAGCTAGCTCTGGGGCCAACGTCCTGACTTTC
CDR3aa: CSVGRTASSGANVLTF

v_gene: TRBV5-6
abundance: -
d_gene: -
j_gene: TRBJ2-1
CDR3nt: TGTGCCAGCAGCTTGGGACTAACCACCTACAATGAGCAGTTCTTC
CDR3aa: CASSLGLTTYNEQFF

v_gene: TRBV9
abundance: -
d_gene: -
j_gene: TRBJ2-7
CDR3nt: TGTGCCAGCAGCCCCAGAACAGGGTTGGGGGAGCAGTACTTC
CDR3aa: CASSPRTGLGEQYF

v_gene: TRBV6-2/TRBV6-3
abundance: few
d_gene: -
j_gene: TRBJ1-1
CDR3nt: TGTGCCAGCAGTTACCTCGGGGGAGGGTCGATGAACACTGAAGCTTTCTTT
CDR3aa: CASSYLGGGSMNTEAFF

v_gene: TRBV19
abundance: -
d_gene: -
j_gene: TRBJ2-2
CDR3nt: TGTGCCAGTCCTAACAGGGTCATAAGGACCGGGGAGCTGTTTTTT
CDR3aa: CASPNRVIRTGELFF

v_gene: TRBV6-5
abundance: -
d_gene: TRBD1
j_gene: TRBJ1-4
CDR3nt: TGTGCCAGCAGTTACGAAGGGGGCGGCGAAAAACTGTTTTTT
CDR3aa: CASSYEGGGEKLFF

v_gene: TRBV7-2
abundance: -
d_gene: -
j_gene: TRBJ2-1
CDR3nt: TGTGCCAGCAGCCCAGAGGGGGGGAGCTCCTACAATGAGCAGTTCTTC
CDR3aa: CASSPEGGSSYNEQFF

v_gene: TRBV4-2
abundance: -
d_gene: TRBD1
j_gene: TRBJ2-1
CDR3nt: TGTGCCAGCAGCCAAGAGCTGGACAGGGCTAACAATGAGCAGTTCTTC
CDR3aa: CASSQELDRANNEQFF

v_gene: TRBV7-9
abundance: -
d_gene: TRBD1
j_gene: TRBJ1-2
CDR3nt: TGTGCCAGCAGCTTAACTGGACAGGGAGGGTATGGCTACACCTTC
CDR3aa: CASSLTGQGGYGYTF

v_gene: TRBV11-2
abundance: many
d_gene: -
j_gene: TRBJ1-2
CDR3nt: TGTGCCAGCAGCTTAGTGAAGTTCAGCTATGGCTACACCTTC
CDR3aa: CASSLVKFSYGYTF

v_gene: TRBV7-9
abundance: -
d_gene: -
j_gene: TRBJ1-1
CDR3nt: TGTGCCAGCAGAATGACAGGCCCGAACACTGAAGCTTTCTTT
CDR3aa: CASRMTGPNTEAFF

v_gene: TRBV19
abundance: -
d_gene: -
j_gene: TRBJ1-1
CDR3nt: TGTGCCAGTAGTATCCCTGGGACTTTTAAGTCTGAAGCTTTCTTT
CDR3aa: CASSIPGTFKSEAFF

v_gene: TRBV5-1
abundance: -
d_gene: -
j_gene: TRBJ2-7
CDR3nt: TGCGCCAGCAGCTCCCAGTGGGGGGGCCTATCCTACGAGCAGTACTTC
CDR3aa: CASSSQWGGLSYEQYF

v_gene: TRBV7-8
abundance: -
d_gene: TRBD2
j_gene: TRBJ2-1
CDR3nt: TGTGCCAGCAGCTTAGCGGGACTAGCGGGTGGGGGGCAGTTCTTC
CDR3aa: CASSLAGLAGGGQFF

v_gene: TRBV6-4
abundance: few
d_gene: -
j_gene: TRBJ2-6
CDR3nt: TGTGCCAGCTCTTTCGATAGCTCTGGGGCCAACGTCCTGACTTTC
CDR3aa: CASSFDSSGANVLTF

v_gene: TRBV7-9
abundance: medium-sized
d_gene: TRBD2
j_gene: TRBJ2-7
CDR3nt: TGTGCCAGCAGCCCGAGTGGGAGCGGGAGCTCCTACGAGCAGTACTTC
CDR3aa: CASSPSGSGSSYEQYF

v_gene: TRBV28
abundance: -
d_gene: TRBD2
j_gene: TRBJ2-1
CDR3nt: TGTGCCAGCAGTTCCAGCGGGAGGGGGCCCTCTGAGCAGTTCTTC
CDR3aa: CASSSSGRGPSEQFF

v_gene: TRBV11-2
abundance: -
d_gene: TRBD2
j_gene: TRBJ2-1
CDR3nt: TGTGCCAGCAGCTTAGATCACGGTAGCGGGAGGCCCAATGGGGATGAGCAGTTCTTC
CDR3aa: CASSLDHGSGRPNGDEQFF

v_gene: TRBV19
abundance: few
d_gene: -
j_gene: TRBJ1-1
CDR3nt: TGTGCCAGTAGTAGGACTGTGAACACTGAAGCTTTCTTT
CDR3aa: CASSRTVNTEAFF

v_gene: TRBV15
abundance: few
d_gene: -
j_gene: TRBJ1-5
CDR3nt: TGTGCCACCAGCGGAGGGGGAGGGTATGGATTGAATCAGCCCCAGCATTTT
CDR3aa: CATSGGGGYGLNQPQHF

v_gene: TRBV5-4
abundance: -
d_gene: TRBD1
j_gene: TRBJ2-6
CDR3nt: TGTGCCAGCAGCCCACCGGGACAGGGTACATCTGGGGCCAACGTCCTGACTTTC
CDR3aa: CASSPPGQGTSGANVLTF

v_gene: TRBV11-2
abundance: -
d_gene: TRBD2
j_gene: TRBJ2-7
CDR3nt: TGTGCCAGCAGCTTAGCCACTAGCGGGGCCTACGAGCAGTACTTC
CDR3aa: CASSLATSGAYEQYF

v_gene: TRBV6-5
abundance: -
d_gene: -
j_gene: TRBJ2-3
CDR3nt: TGTGCCAGCAGTCACACTAGGTCTAGCACAGATACGCAGTATTTT
CDR3aa: CASSHTRSSTDTQYF

v_gene: TRBV19
abundance: -
d_gene: TRBD2
j_gene: TRBJ2-3
CDR3nt: TGTGCCAGTAGCGCACCCAATAGCGGGACCGGTTCAGATACGCAGTATTTT
CDR3aa: CASSAPNSGTGSDTQYF

v_gene: TRBV27
abundance: -
d_gene: -
j_gene: TRBJ2-7
CDR3nt: TGTGCCAGCAGCTCGGGACTCCTCTTCTCCGAGCAGTACTTC
CDR3aa: CASSSGLLFSEQYF

v_gene: TRBV15
abundance: few
d_gene: TRBD1
j_gene: TRBJ2-5
CDR3nt: TGTGCCACCAGCAGAGATGGCGGGACAGGGTCAGAGACCCAGTACTTC
CDR3aa: CATSRDGGTGSETQYF

v_gene: TRBV2
abundance: -
d_gene: -
j_gene: TRBJ2-3
CDR3nt: TGTGCCAGCAACCCCCAGGGAACCAGCACAGATACGCAGTATTTT
CDR3aa: CASNPQGTSTDTQYF

v_gene: TRBV15
abundance: once
d_gene: TRBD1
j_gene: TRBJ2-7
CDR3nt: TGTGCCACCAGCAGAGTAGTGGGACAGGTTTTTTACGAGCAGTACTTC
CDR3aa: CATSRVVGQVFYEQYF

v_gene: TRBV6-1
abundance: once
d_gene: TRBD1
j_gene: TRBJ1-5
CDR3nt: TGTGCCAGCAGTGAGGGGACAGGGACGCTTCAGCCCCAGCATTTT
CDR3aa: CASSEGTGTLQPQHF

v_gene: TRBV29-1
abundance: -
d_gene: TRBD2
j_gene: TRBJ2-1
CDR3nt: TGCAGCGTTTCTCTCCGGGACTACGAGCAGTTCTTC
CDR3aa: CSVSLRDYEQFF

v_gene: TRBV24-1
abundance: -
d_gene: TRBD1
j_gene: TRBJ2-5
CDR3nt: TGTGCCACCAGTGATTTCGGGACAGGGCGAGAGACCCAGTACTTC
CDR3aa: CATSDFGTGRETQYF

v_gene: TRBV28
abundance: -
d_gene: TRBD1
j_gene: TRBJ1-5
CDR3nt: TGTGCCAGCAAGGCGACAGGGCACAATCAGCCCCAGCATTTT
CDR3aa: CASKATGHNQPQHF

v_gene: TRBV30
abundance: -
d_gene: -
j_gene: TRBJ1-3
CDR3nt: TGTGCCTGGAGTGTTTTTCTACTAACAGGGACCTCTGGAAACACCATATATTTT
CDR3aa: CAWSVFLLTGTSGNTIYF